This T cell receptor (beta chain) was documented in a study of beta chain features in type 1 diabetes (dated by TCRdb to 2016 to 2018). About the study as a whole: No differences in mean age, gender distribution, total cell number or subset yield were found between patients and healthy donors. Across all samples, some 99 million sorted cells were examined, and cell number per subset correlated strongly with RNA yield. In the study, recently diagnosed type 1 diabetes patients and matched healthy donors were compared on the TCRB repertoires of their sorted circulating CD4+ T cell subsets. Regulatory and stem cell-like memory subsets were isolated from only 8 patients and roughly 8 healthy donors, whereas naive and central memory subsets came from all 30 or so donors.

Each donor gave one peripheral blood draw, averaging approximately 0.12 L, which was collected into heparinised tubes. A BD FACSAria II was used to sort naive, central memory, regulatory and stem cell-like memory CD4+ T cells with a panel that included CD45RO, CCR7, CD25, CD127, CD95 and CD27. All sorted populations exceeded 95% purity. Right away, PBMCs were isolated by Lymphoprep density gradient centrifugation and were stained directly, with no culture step. So that batch effects would be minimized, each experiment stained and sorted samples in pairs, pairing one healthy donor with one patient. General conclusions and limits of the study: At VDJ recombination sites, patients with type 1 diabetes made fewer insertions and deleted more nucleotides, a pattern implying thymic rearrangement abnormalities. Naive, central memory and regulatory TCRB repertoires appeared to be more similar among patients than among healthy donors. Because cDNA rather than genomic DNA was sequenced, highly expressing activated cells could have been over-represented, although no difference in activation and CD3 levels was found between groups. Only small numbers of individuals were included in the HLA sub-analyses, which left unresolved whether HLA type had any influence on TCRB rearrangement. Shorter templates might be favored by PCR, yet because patient and control samples were amplified and corrected together, any such skew would affect both groups equally. Type 1 diabetes patients showed a moderate but significant shortening of TCRB CDR3 length in all four CD4+ subsets.

This clone showed up just once. Which antigen it targets is not known. No much larger clone exists at a distance of one base, and base qualities are not known. From the cysteine up to the phenylalanine, the CDR3 has a length of 15 residues. Of all the DNA, just the CDR3 is kept, 45 bases in frame from base 1. V and J lose 6 bases and 4 bases, and a span of 16 bases separates them. CDR1 and CDR2 are drawn from the germline V gene (reference sequence): MNHNY, SVGAGI. All of the isolated RNA was reverse transcribed with the High Capacity cDNA Reverse Transcription Kit, so expressed TCRB transcripts were sequenced. Deep immunoSEQ sequencing was performed on naive, central memory and regulatory T cell samples, with an average of about 4 million total reads per sample. Sorted cells were lysed in RLT buffer, and RNA was extracted using DNase-treated RNeasy Micro or Mini kits according to cell number. Each cell subset was processed on its own to prevent cross-contamination, while patient and healthy donor samples were processed together. The immunoSEQ multiplex PCR was used to amplify TCRB sequences from cDNA, generating 87-bp fragments that spanned the CDR3 region. Amplicons were sequenced on the Illumina HiSeq platform. The authors' analysis ran thus. PCR bias was computationally corrected using synthetic template baselines, reads within Hamming distance 2 were collapsed, and singletons that could not be merged were discarded. Reads were aligned against IMGT so that V, D and J genes, CDR3 length and insertions or deletions at six rearrangement sites could be assigned. Clonotype counts were normalized to sorted cell number within each subset before computing true diversity and Gini coefficients with the tcR R package. The overlap coefficient, calculated on TCRB nucleotide sequences, was used to measure repertoire sharing. Out-of-frame TCRB sequences from naive cells were analyzed as a proxy for the pre-selection repertoire. The table comes from immuneACCESS by way of TCRdb, which keeps in-frame sequences with V and J called. Part of the clones is missing from these tables; in studies checked, under half for an unresolved V gene and the rest for unknown reasons. The DNA gave D and trimming, while V, J and clone size come from that table. This sample holds 500,000 to 850,000 clones; about 14% were observed only once. The ten largest clones add up to 0.03% to 0.04% of the sample.

This receptor chain uses TRBV6-6 and TRBJ1-5; tentative D gene TRBD1, with 5 bases matching. The source material was naive CD4+ T cells from blood. The cell subset or site label, read with the paper, signifies: true naive CD4+ T cells. The origin of this receptor is a young man with type 1 diabetes. For the CDR3, the sequence is CASRPPGPKNQPQHF. The bases are TGTGCCAGCAGACCTCCGGGACCAAAGAATCAGCCCCAGCATTTT.